This T cell receptor beta chain was recorded in a study of CD8 T cell repertoires and HIV-1 epitope variants. Across the whole study: Epitopes were three Gag families plus Nef HW9 and YT9.

This clone is termed hyperexpanded (1% or more). Its antigen is not identified. Germline V gene data show CDR1 as PRHDT and CDR2 as FYEKMQ (reference sequence). This CDR3 spans 15 amino acids. The V end lost 4 bases, the J end lost 2 bases, and 14 bases lay between the germline ends. Some clones are missing from TCRdb's copy, which holds only in-frame ones; the method was immunoSEQ multiplex PCR. The data contain some 7,000 clones, 66% of them singletons. The sample consisted of cultured CD8+ T cells derived from PBMCs. This rearrangement joins TRBV13 to TRBJ2-5; weak D call: TRBD2 (5 bases). The origin of this receptor is a male donor with HIV. This chain's CDR3 is CASSSAGIDQETQYF. DNA for the CDR3: TGTGCCAGCAGCTCCGCCGGGATAGATCAAGAGACCCAGTACTTC.